Below, one T cell receptor beta chain is given with its context. This sample is drawn from a study of a mutant IDH1 vaccine in newly diagnosed glioma. Germline CDR1 and CDR2: MDHEN and SYDVKM. Trimming left V 3 bases short and J 8 bases short, with 17 bases between. CDR3 length: 15 residues. Stated time point: baseline, week 1 (first vaccination visit). Treatment noted: pre-vaccination baseline after standard-of-care therapy. Clones were sequenced by immunoSEQ multiplex PCR, and TCRdb holds only the in-frame ones, with some missing. The sample lists fewer than 45,000 clones; roughly 92% were seen once.

The gene calls are TRBV28 and TRBJ2-1; TRBD1 is a possible D gene (7 bases). The receptor's source is a man aged 18 to 30 with glioma. The sample was PBMCs, taken from a glioma patient treated with radiotherapy, temozolomide or both. In nucleotides, the CDR3 is TGTGCCAGCAGTTTCGGAGGGACAGAGAGCGATGAGCAGTTCTTC. Protein: CASSFGGTESDEQFF.